Listed here are 23 T cell receptor beta chains from one sample, sequenced in a study of CD8+CD57+ T cells in acquired aplastic anemia. The authors sequenced patients whose flow cytometry had shown CD8+CD57+ cell expansion. TCR beta VDJ combinations and CDR3 sequences were profiled from genomic DNA. From the reads, TCRdb called clonotypes with MiXCR, one entry per CDR3 protein. Counted here are 150,000 to 200,000 distinct CDR3 sequences, roughly half occurring once; the ten biggest clones make up about 2.9%. Sequenced input: sorted CD4+, CD8+, or CD8+CD57+ T cells (not recorded which) from PBMCs. These receptors came from a human donor with aplastic anemia.

This clonotype was counted at least ten times. This CDR3 is CATGTRATDTQYF. As DNA, the CDR3 is TGTGCCACCGGGACTAGAGCCACAGATACGCAGTATTTT. The J gene is TRBJ2-3, the V gene TRBV24-1; 8 positions match TRBD2. Per germline, CDR1 KGHDR and CDR2 SFDVKD. CDR3 length equals 13 residues. V gave up 9 bases and J gave up 2 bases; unmatched junction bases: 3.

This clonotype showed up just a few times. The V call is TRBV7-8, the J call TRBJ2-7; D gene ambiguous. Germline-derived CDR1 and CDR2 are SGHVS and FQNEAQ. The CDR3 extends over 13 amino acids. Trimming stripped 5 bases from V and 3 bases from J, with 11 bases between. The CDR3 spells CASSISHDYEQYF. Here the CDR3 DNA reads TGTGCCAGCAGCATTAGCCATGACTACGAGCAGTACTTC.

V usage is TRBV29-1 and J usage is TRBJ1-2; tentatively, D is TRBD1 (5 bases). V was trimmed by 4 bases and J by 3 bases, leaving 9 bases between them. CDR1 SQVTM and CDR2 ANQGSEA come from the germline V gene. The CDR3 covers 12 residues. The CDR3 loop is CSVGPGDYGYTF. The CDR3 bases are TGCAGCGTTGGTCCGGGGGACTATGGCTACACCTTC. Variable domain in full (rest from reference TRBV29-1 and TRBJ1-2): SAVISQKPSRDICQRGTSLTIQCQVDSQVTMMFWYRQQPGQSLTLIATANQGSEATYESGFVIDKFPISRPNLTFSTLTVSNMSPEDSSIYLCSVGPGDYGYTFGSGTRLTVV.

This clonotype showed up just a few times. The chain has TRBV10-3 and TRBJ2-7, with D possibly being TRBD1 (5 bases). The CDR3 runs to 12 residues. Germline-derived CDR1 and CDR2 are ENHRY and SYGVKD. The V end was cut by 7 bases, the J end by 6 bases, with 13 bases between. The CDR3 sequence: CAITQAGREQYF. CDR3 in DNA: TGTGCCATCACCCAGGCAGGGCGCGAGCAGTACTTC.

This clonotype was detected only a few times. This chain connects TRBV11-2 to TRBJ2-2, with 7 bases identical to TRBD1. The CDR3 spans 18 residues. Trimming removed 6 bases from V and 3 bases from J; junction bases left unmatched: 16. The germline gives CDR1 SGHAT, CDR2 FQNNGV. Written as DNA, the CDR3 is TGTGCCAGCAGGTTGATGGGACAGACCCTTCGAGACACCGGGGAGCTGTTTTTT. Its protein product is CASRLMGQTLRDTGELFF.

There are many counts of this clonotype. In DNA, the CDR3 is TGTGCCAGCAGCTTCTCCGCCGGTTACGCTTTCTTT. It codes for CASSFSAGYAFF. The V call is TRBV7-2, the J call TRBJ1-1; D ambiguous. The CDR3 loop spans 12 amino acids. V dropped 3 bases and J dropped 11 bases, with 13 bases sitting between them. Germline V CDR1 and CDR2: SGHTA, FQGNSA.

This clonotype was seen many times. CDR3 region: CSVSRPEGYTF. CDR3 coding DNA: TGCAGCGTTAGCCGACCGGAAGGCTACACCTTC. The chain uses TRBV29-1 and TRBJ1-2; no clear D gene. The CDR3 has 11 residues. Germline CDR1 reads SQVTM; CDR2 reads ANQGSEA. V was pared by 5 bases and J by 8 bases, with 12 bases between.

This clonotype was recorded at least ten times. The chain uses TRBV24-1 and TRBJ1-6; 7 bases map to TRBD1. V trimming: 10 bases; J trimming: 9 bases; junction bases outside the gene matches: 11. CDR3 length: 14 amino acids. Germline-derived CDR1 and CDR2 are KGHDR and SFDVKD. CDR3 residues: CATPTGESFSPLHF. As DNA, the CDR3 is TGTGCCACTCCCACAGGGGAGAGCTTTTCACCCCTCCACTTT.

The chain links TRBV20-1 to TRBJ2-7, with 8 bases identical to TRBD1. Germline V CDR1 and CDR2: DFQATT, SNEGSKA (reference sequence). V lost 6 bases and J lost 3; bases outside the gene matches: 16. The CDR3 covers 16 residues. CDR3 DNA sequence: TGCAGTGCCAGCGGCCCCGGACAGGGTAAGAACTACGAGCAGTACGTC. This gives the protein CSASGPGQGKNYEQYV.

This clonotype was picked up many times. The rearrangement uses TRBV7-3 and TRBJ2-1; 8 bases fit TRBD2. CDR1 and CDR2 (germline): SGHTA, FQGTGA. This CDR3 has 16 residues. Trimming removed 5 bases from V and 2 bases from J; junction bases left unmatched: 8. The CDR3 reads CASSPTSGEAYNEQFF. CDR3 coding DNA: TGTGCCAGCAGCCCCACTAGCGGAGAAGCCTACAATGAGCAGTTCTTC.

This chain uses TRBV19 with TRBJ1-1; TRBD1 matches 7 bases. Looked up from germline, CDR1 is LNHDA and CDR2 is SQIVND (reference sequence). V dropped 9 bases and J dropped 3; count of bases not matched to a gene: 1. The CDR3 runs 11 residues. CDR3 amino acids: CASRGYTEAFF. As DNA, the CDR3 is TGTGCCAGCAGGGGGTACACTGAAGCTTTCTTT. Full variable domain (rest looked up from reference TRBV19 and TRBJ1-1): DGGITQSPKYLFRKEGQNVTLSCEQNLNHDAMYWYRQDPGQGLRLIYYSQIVNDFQKGDIAEGYSVSREKKESFPLTVTSAQKNPTAFYLCASRGYTEAFFGQGTRLTVV.

In its sample, this clonotype was seen many times. The V gene is TRBV5-8, the J gene TRBJ2-3; D not resolved. The CDR3 runs 12 residues. Trimming took 3 bases from V and 7 from J, leaving 9 bases between them. Germline V gene sequence: CDR1 SGHTS, CDR2 YDEGEE. CDR3 coding DNA: TGTGCCAGCAGCTCCAACAGAAATACGCAGTATTTT. The encoded protein is CASSSNRNTQYF. The entire variable domain, with the rest obtained from reference TRBV5-8 and TRBJ2-3, is as follows: EAGVTQSPTHLIKTRGQQATLRCSPISGHTSVYWYQQALGLGLQFLLWYDEGEERNRGNFPPRFSGRQFPNYSSELNVNALELEDSALYLCASSSNRNTQYFGPGTRLTVL.

The genes are TRBV7-9 and TRBJ1-4, with D perhaps TRBD1 (6 bases). Germline lookup yields CDR1 SEHNR and CDR2 FQNEAQ (reference sequence). The CDR3 is 14 residues long. V was pared by 4 bases and J by 7 bases, with 13 bases between. CDR3 in DNA: TGTGCCAGCAGCTGGGGGGGCGTGGGTGAAAAACTGTTTTTT. It specifies CASSWGGVGEKLFF.

The rearrangement uses TRBV10-3 and TRBJ2-7; 11 bases line up with TRBD2. The junction had 11 bases not matched to a gene; V was cut back by 10 bases and J by 6 bases. CDR1 is ENHRY, CDR2 SYGVKD, per germline. The CDR3 length is 14 residues. CDR3 residues: CASSLLAGGCEQYV. CDR3 coding DNA: TGTGCCAGCAGCCTCTTAGCGGGGGGGTGCGAGCAGTACGTC.

The chain recombines TRBV2 with TRBJ1-3; D gene uncertain. The CDR3 length is 15 residues. V dropped 6 bases and J dropped 8 bases, with 20 bases sitting between them. Germline CDR1 SNHLY, CDR2 FYNNEI. CDR3 in amino acids: CASSNRQGRSDTIYF. Written as DNA, the CDR3 is TGTGCCAGCAGCAACCGCCAAGGTCGATCGGACACCATATATTTT.

A note on this clonotype: As the CDR3 is not closed by the conserved phenylalanine or tryptophan, this likely results from a read error. The chain links TRBV2 to TRBJ2-5; possible D gene TRBD2, 5 bases. Trimming pared 8 bases from V and 2 bases from J, leaving 15 bases between. The CDR3 contains 14 residues. Germline CDR1 SNHLY, CDR2 FYNNEI. DNA of the CDR3: TGTGCCAGCTCACCACCGTCGGGGCAAGAGACCCAGTACTCC. The encoded protein is CASSPPSGQETQYS.

This clonotype was detected many times. The chain carries TRBV6-1 and TRBJ1-3; the D gene is possibly TRBD1 (6 bases). The V end was cut by 6 bases, the J end by 4 bases, with 13 bases between. CDR1 and CDR2 (germline): MNHNS, SASEGT. This CDR3 spans 14 amino acids. The CDR3 DNA follows: TGTGCCAGCAGCCCCAGGGGATACGGAAACACCATATATTTT. As protein: CASSPRGYGNTIYF.

The chain is built from TRBV2 and TRBJ2-3, with 7 positions matching TRBD1. Germline V gives CDR1 SNHLY, CDR2 FYNNEI. After removal of 5 bases from V and 0 bases from J, the junction contained 5 bases not matched to a gene. The length of the CDR3 is 15 residues. CDR3 in amino acids: CASSSRQGSTDTQYF. CDR3 coding DNA: TGTGCCAGCAGTAGTCGACAGGGAAGCACAGATACGCAGTATTTT. Full variable domain (outside the CDR3, taken from reference TRBV2 and TRBJ2-3): EPEVTQTPSHQVTQMGQEVILRCVPISNHLYFYWYRQILGQKVEFLVSFYNNEISEKSEIFDDQFSVERPDGSNFTLKIRSTKLEDSAMYFCASSSRQGSTDTQYFGPGTRLTVL.

This clonotype was observed many times. The chain combines TRBV12-3 or TRBV12-4 with TRBJ2-2; D unresolved. Between the trimmed V and J ends, which lost 3 bases and 1 base, there was a span of 3 bases. The CDR3 runs 13 residues. This CDR3 reads CASSFMNTGELFF. In nucleotides, the CDR3 is TGTGCCAGCAGTTTTATGAACACCGGGGAGCTGTTTTTT.

The chain couples TRBV4-1 to TRBJ1-2; D call uncertain. Trimming pared 0 bases from V and 6 bases from J, leaving 8 bases between. This CDR3 region has 13 residues. Looked up from germline, CDR1 is MGHRA and CDR2 is YSYEKL. As DNA, the CDR3 is TGCGCCAGCAGCCAAGATTACGGTGATGGCTACACCTTC. Protein sequence: CASSQDYGDGYTF.

V gene TRBV12-3 or TRBV12-4 combines with J gene TRBJ2-2; weak D call: TRBD2 (5 bases). This CDR3 spans 16 amino acids. Trimming cost V 0 bases and J 1 base, with 9 bases left between them. The CDR3 sequence is CASSLAGSLNTGELFF. DNA of the CDR3: TGTGCCAGCAGTTTAGCAGGGAGCCTGAACACCGGGGAGCTGTTTTTT.

The rearrangement uses TRBV7-3 and TRBJ2-7; 13 positions agree with TRBD2. The CDR3 extends over 14 amino acids. Per the germline V gene, CDR1 is SGHTA and CDR2 is FQGTGA. V shed 5 bases, J shed 7 bases, and the junction held 5 bases outside the gene matches. This chain's CDR3 is CASSVGLAGEEQYV. CDR3 DNA sequence: TGTGCCAGCAGCGTAGGACTAGCGGGAGAAGAGCAGTACGTC.

This clonotype was counted between two and nine times. The chain joins TRBV6-1 to TRBJ2-1, with D unresolved. V gave up 7 bases and J gave up 3 bases, with 10 bases separating them. Germline V gives CDR1 MNHNS, CDR2 SASEGT. CDR3 length: 13 amino acids. The CDR3 bases are TGTGCCAGCAACCTCTGGGTCTACAATGAGCAGTTCTTC. Translating it yields CASNLWVYNEQFF.